This T cell receptor beta chain derives from a study of immune characterization of retroperitoneal liposarcoma. The V gene end was trimmed by 7 bases and the J gene end by 10 bases; junction bases not matched to a gene: 8. The V gene's germline CDR1 is MNHNS and CDR2 SASEGT. CDR3 size: 13 residues. This clonotype has a handful of counts. Each CDR3 protein is one row after TCRdb ran MiXCR on the PCR reads. The data hold almost 2,500 distinct CDR3 sequences, with roughly half observed a single time. The J gene is TRBJ2-1, the V gene TRBV6-1; TRBD2 matches 9 bases. The sample was tumor tissue. This sequence originates from a female donor with retroperitoneal liposarcoma. CDR3 region: CASKDGGRGEQFF. CDR3 in DNA: TGTGCCAGCAAGGATGGCGGGAGGGGGGAGCAGTTCTTC.